This T cell receptor (beta chain) was documented in a study of T cells in localized non-small cell lung cancer. Study results and limitations: Appearing in adjacent lung were a median around 60 of the top 100 tumor clones. Heterogeneity cannot be ruled out, as sequencing used one tumor region only.

Assay: immunoSEQ multiplex PCR; the TCRdb copy retains only in-frame clones and omits some. The sample lists approximately 89,000 clones; less than 85% were seen once. There are a few counts of this clone. Its antigen is as yet unknown. The CDR3 covers 16 residues. The ends lost 1 base at V and 2 bases at J; junction bases unmatched: 7. The germline gives CDR1 MGHRA, CDR2 YSYEKL. The rearrangement links TRBV4-1 to TRBJ2-5, with 7 bases identical to TRBD1. The source is a man between 40 and 69 years old with stage II squamous cell lung carcinoma. This specimen was PBMCs, taken before any cancer treatment. CDR3 residues: CASSQVPQGLQETQYF. In nucleotides, the CDR3 is TGCGCCAGCAGCCAAGTCCCACAGGGGCTACAAGAGACCCAGTACTTC.